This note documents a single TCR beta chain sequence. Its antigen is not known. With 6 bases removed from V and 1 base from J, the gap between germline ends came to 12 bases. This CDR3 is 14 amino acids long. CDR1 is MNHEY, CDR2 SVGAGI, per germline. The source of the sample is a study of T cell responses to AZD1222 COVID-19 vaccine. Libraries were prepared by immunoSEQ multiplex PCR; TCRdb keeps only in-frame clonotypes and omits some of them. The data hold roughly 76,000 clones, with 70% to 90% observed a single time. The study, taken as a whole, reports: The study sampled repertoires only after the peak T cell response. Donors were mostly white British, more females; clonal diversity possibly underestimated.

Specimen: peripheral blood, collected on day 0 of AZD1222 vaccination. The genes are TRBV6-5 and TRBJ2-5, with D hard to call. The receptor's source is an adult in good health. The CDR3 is CASSAVVGQETQYF. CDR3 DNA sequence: TGTGCCAGCAGCGCGGTGGTGGGCCAAGAGACCCAGTACTTC.